Following are 17 T cell receptor beta chains from one sample sequenced in a study of T cell responses to AZD1222 COVID-19 vaccine. This table comes from immunoSEQ multiplex PCR, and its TCRdb copy is limited to in-frame clones, with some not included. The table has 150,000 to 170,000 clones, under 95% seen once; the top ten hold 15% to 20%. This specimen was peripheral blood, taken on day 0 of AZD1222 vaccination. The receptors here all came from an adult in good health.

The chain has TRBV7-9 and TRBJ1-1, with a weak D call TRBD1 (5 bases). CDR1 is SEHNR, CDR2 FQNEAQ, per germline (reference sequence). Trimming shortened V by 5 bases and J by 0 bases, and 13 bases separated the two germline ends. This CDR3 spans 15 amino acids. CDR3 in amino acids: CASSQGQGVNTEAFF. DNA of the CDR3: TGTGCCAGCAGCCAAGGGCAGGGTGTGAACACTGAAGCTTTCTTT.

The count of this clone is one. This chain connects TRBV11-3 to TRBJ1-2; maybe TRBD1 (5 bases). CDR1 is SGHNT and CDR2 is YENEEA in the germline V gene. Trimming stripped 4 bases from V and 4 bases from J, with 16 bases between. CDR3 length equals 15 residues. Here the CDR3 reads CASSSTQGLSYGYTF. The CDR3 DNA reads TGTGCCAGCAGCTCCACTCAGGGTTTGAGCTATGGCTACACCTTC.

V usage is TRBV3-1 (or the pseudogene TRBV3-2) and J usage is TRBJ1-3; the match to TRBD1 covers 8 bases. Per germline, CDR1 LGHDT and CDR2 YNNKEL (reference sequence). The CDR3 is 17 residues long. The ends lost 0 bases at V and 4 bases at J; junction bases unmatched: 8. CDR3 in amino acids: CASSQDPGQVSGNTIYF. The CDR3 coding sequence is TGTGCCAGCAGCCAAGACCCGGGACAGGTCAGCGGAAACACCATATATTTT.

The CDR3 DNA reads TGTGCCTGGATAAGGAAGACAGGGGGCTCCTACGAGCAGTACTTC. Its protein product is CAWIRKTGGSYEQYF. The J gene is TRBJ2-7, the V gene TRBV30; 9 bases map to TRBD1. From germline, CDR1 is GTSNPN and CDR2 SVGIG (reference sequence). The CDR3 is 15 amino acids. V lost 4 bases and J lost 0; bases outside the gene matches: 7.

The CDR3 region has the DNA TGTGCCAGCAGTTTGGGACAGGGCTACAATGAGCAGTTCTTC. Its protein is CASSLGQGYNEQFF. The chain uses TRBV7-3 and TRBJ2-1, with 9 bases lining up with TRBD1. Trimming removed 6 bases from V and 3 bases from J; junction bases left unmatched: 3. The CDR3 runs 14 residues. Germline V gene data show CDR1 as SGHTA and CDR2 as FQGTGA.

This chain uses TRBV15 with TRBJ1-5, with TRBD1 as a possible D gene (6 bases). This CDR3 comprises 16 residues. CDR1 LNHNV and CDR2 YYDKDF come from the germline V gene (reference sequence). The V end was cut by 5 bases, the J end by 0 bases, with 14 bases between. The CDR3 reads CATSGLRGYSNQPQHF. As DNA, the CDR3 is TGTGCCACCAGCGGCCTCAGGGGTTATAGCAATCAGCCCCAGCATTTT.

The CDR3 DNA reads as TGCAGCGTTCGGACAGGGGGCTCCTACGAGCAGTACTTC. It codes for CSVRTGGSYEQYF. The chain combines TRBV29-1 with TRBJ2-7; 10 nucleotides agree with TRBD1. Trimming at V came to 5 bases and at J to 0 bases, leaving 1 base not matched to a gene. Germline CDR1 SQVTM, CDR2 ANQGSEA. The CDR3 length is 13 residues.

The sample holds one count of this clone. The V call is TRBV6-4, the J call TRBJ2-3; TRBD1 agrees at 10 bases. In germline, CDR1 is MRHNA, CDR2 SNTAGT. Germline trimming cut 3 bases from V and 11 bases from J; bases unmatched to any gene: 8. The CDR3 runs to 14 residues. The CDR3 sequence is CASSEEGQGLLQYF. Here the CDR3 DNA reads TGTGCCAGCAGTGAAGAGGGACAGGGGCTACTGCAGTATTTT.

The CDR3 DNA is TGTGCCAGCATCGAGAGGGACAGGGGGCTAGGCTACACCTTC. It translates to CASIERDRGLGYTF. The chain carries TRBV5-8 and TRBJ1-2, with TRBD1 identical over 12 bases. Trimming removed 6 bases from V and 8 bases from J; junction bases left unmatched: 8. Germline CDR1 and CDR2: SGHTS and YDEGEE. The length of the CDR3 is 14 residues.

The chain employs TRBV19 and TRBJ1-1, with D maybe TRBD1 (6 bases). The germline V gene encodes CDR1 LNHDA and CDR2 SQIVND (reference sequence). V shed 7 bases and J shed 3 bases, with 15 bases lying between them. There are 14 residues in the CDR3. As DNA, the CDR3 is TGTGCCAGTAAGATAACAGGGCTGTACACTGAAGCTTTCTTT. It translates to CASKITGLYTEAFF.

The chain has TRBV5-1 and TRBJ1-2; D remains unclear. V lost 4 bases to trimming and J lost 0 bases, with 10 bases between them. The CDR3 length is 14 residues. Germline V CDR1 and CDR2: SGHRS, YFSETQ. CDR3 region: CASSGEPANYGYTF. In DNA, the CDR3 is TGCGCCAGCAGCGGGGAACCAGCTAACTATGGCTACACCTTC.

The V call is TRBV27, the J call TRBJ1-1; D perhaps matches TRBD1 (6 bases). Looked up from germline, CDR1 is MNHEY and CDR2 is SMNVEV (reference sequence). The CDR3 totals 16 residues. V was clipped by 6 bases and J by 1 base, with 18 bases between them. The CDR3 nucleotides read TGTGCCAGCAGCTACGTAGGGGGTCTTCGGAACACTGAAGCTTTCTTT. Residues: CASSYVGGLRNTEAFF.

This chain joins TRBV7-9 and TRBJ1-2; unclear D gene. V was cut by 5 bases and J by 4 bases, with 11 bases left in between. From germline, CDR1 is SEHNR and CDR2 FQNEAQ (reference sequence). The CDR3 is made up of 13 amino acids. The chain's CDR3 is CASSPSSSYGYTF. CDR3 nucleotide sequence: TGTGCCAGCAGCCCGTCATCGAGCTATGGCTACACCTTC.

This clone has a single count. The rearrangement joins TRBV11-3 to TRBJ1-2, with 7 bases matching TRBD1. The V and J ends lost 5 bases and 5 bases, in that order; junction bases with no gene match: 11. The CDR3 is 15 amino acids. CDR1 and CDR2 (germline): SGHNT, YENEEA. CDR3 loop: CASSPRQGVFYGYTF. CDR3 nucleotide sequence: TGTGCCAGCAGCCCGCGACAGGGAGTTTTTTATGGCTACACCTTC.

The V gene is TRBV19, the J gene TRBJ1-2; D ambiguous. V lost 5 bases and J lost 8, with 9 bases in between. Looked up from germline, CDR1 is LNHDA and CDR2 is SQIVND (reference sequence). This CDR3 has 11 residues. CDR3 in amino acids: CASSPSRGYTF. CDR3 bases: TGTGCCAGTAGTCCTTCGCGAGGCTACACCTTC.

The V gene is TRBV5-1, the J gene TRBJ1-4; perhaps TRBD1 as D (6 bases). The V gene lost 1 base and the J gene lost 7 bases, with 17 bases spanning the gap. Germline V lookup: CDR1 SGHRS, CDR2 YFSETQ. The CDR3 length is 16 residues. The chain's CDR3 is CASSLSLGGAREKLFF. The CDR3, as DNA: TGCGCCAGCAGCTTGTCCTTAGGGGGGGCGCGTGAAAAACTGTTTTTT. The complete variable domain, with remaining parts taken from reference TRBV5-1 and TRBJ1-4, reads KAGVTQTPRYLIKTRGQQVTLSCSPISGHRSVSWYQQTPGQGLQFLFEYFSETQRNKGNFPGRFSGRQFSNSRSEMNVSTLELGDSALYLCASSLSLGGAREKLFFGSGTQLSVL.

This chain links TRBV9 with TRBJ1-3; D not certain. Germline V CDR1 and CDR2: SGDLS, YYNGEE. The V and J ends lost 3 bases and 4 bases respectively, with 20 bases between them. The CDR3 covers 17 residues. CDR3 coding DNA: TGTGCCAGCAGCGAGACCTCCGTCCTAACATACGGAAACACCATATATTTT. It specifies CASSETSVLTYGNTIYF.